Below, 24 T cell receptor beta chains from the same sample are listed, as sequenced in a study of T cells in Graves' hyperthyroidism and ophthalmopathy. The TCR beta CDR3 regions underwent amplification using RNA transcripts as the source. Using the HTBI primer set, a first-round RT-PCR was run on the TCR CDR3. MiXCR, applied by TCRdb to the multiplex PCR reads, yields one record per CDR3 protein. The sample includes roughly 290,000 distinct CDR3 sequences, about 13% seen only once; the top ten take approximately 7.9%. Sequencing was done on a sample of blood. Every receptor here comes from a woman between 40 and 50 years old with Graves' hyperthyroidism.

The V and J genes are TRBV7-9 and TRBJ2-3; 10 bases map to TRBD1. The CDR3 is 14 residues long. J was trimmed by 8 bases and V by 3 bases; bases with no gene match: 5. Germline CDR1 is SEHNR and CDR2 is FQNEAQ (reference sequence). The CDR3 reads CASSFDRGHATQYF. CDR3 DNA: TGTGCCAGCAGCTTTGACAGGGGGCATGCTACGCAGTATTTT.

The V gene is TRBV20-1, the J gene TRBJ1-6; perhaps TRBD1 as D (6 bases). Looked up from germline, CDR1 is DFQATT and CDR2 is SNEGSKA (reference sequence). V dropped 3 bases and J dropped 7 bases, with 13 bases sitting between them. The CDR3 has 14 residues. The CDR3 nucleotides read TGCAGTGCTAGTGTTTCCGGGGGCAATTCACCCCTCCACTTT. Protein: CSASVSGGNSPLHF.

This clonotype was detected ten times or more. The chain uses TRBV20-1 and TRBJ2-2; 7 nucleotides line up with TRBD1. Unmatched junction bases numbered 11, after V lost 3 bases and J lost 4 bases. The CDR3 contains 16 residues. CDR1 DFQATT and CDR2 SNEGSKA come from the germline V gene (reference sequence). CDR3 bases: TGCAGTGCTAGGGACCAGACAGGGTGGGTCACCGGGGAGCTGTTTTTT. Protein sequence: CSARDQTGWVTGELFF.

Concerning this clonotype: A read error is possible here, since a much larger clone lies one base away. The V and J genes are TRBV15 and TRBJ2-5; 9 bases are shared with TRBD1. The V gene end was trimmed by 10 bases and the J gene end by 1 base; junction bases not matched to a gene: 7. The CDR3 is made up of 14 amino acids. Germline V lookup: CDR1 LNHNV, CDR2 YYDKDF (reference sequence). The CDR3 coding sequence is TGTGCCATCAGGACAGGGGATCTCCAAGAGACCCAGTACTTC. Amino acids: CAIRTGDLQETQYF.

In its sample, this clonotype ranks as medium-sized (0.01 to 0.1%). The chain recombines TRBV12-3 or TRBV12-4 with TRBJ2-7; 9 nucleotides align to TRBD1. J was trimmed by 5 bases and V by 4 bases; bases with no gene match: 12. There are 16 residues in the CDR3. The CDR3 DNA reads as TGTGCCAGCAGTTCCAACCCGGGACAGGGTGGTAACGAGCAGTACTTC. It specifies CASSSNPGQGGNEQYF.

The sample holds many counts of this clonotype. The rearrangement joins TRBV2 to TRBJ2-3; possibly TRBD2 for D (5 bases). This CDR3 contains 14 residues. The germline V gene has CDR1 SNHLY and CDR2 FYNNEI. V was trimmed by 4 bases and J by 2 bases, leaving 10 bases between them. The CDR3 loop reads CASSVRGSTDTQYF. The CDR3 nucleotides are TGTGCCAGCAGTGTTCGGGGATCCACAGATACGCAGTATTTT. The variable domain in full, completed from reference TRBV2 and TRBJ2-3, reads EPEVTQTPSHQVTQMGQEVILRCVPISNHLYFYWYRQILGQKVEFLVSFYNNEISEKSEIFDDQFSVERPDGSNFTLKIRSTKLEDSAMYFCASSVRGSTDTQYFGPGTRLTVL.

This clonotype was picked up many times. The J gene is TRBJ1-1, the V gene TRBV19; TRBD1 matches 7 bases. With 2 bases clipped from V and 5 bases from J, the junction kept 11 bases outside the gene matches. CDR1 LNHDA and CDR2 SQIVND come from the germline V gene (reference sequence). The CDR3 totals 16 residues. CDR3 nucleotides: TGTGCCAGTAGTATACTCGGGACAGTATCAGGGACTGAAGCTTTCTTT. This encodes CASSILGTVSGTEAFF.

This clonotype has ten or more counts. V usage is TRBV11-2 and J usage is TRBJ2-1, with 8 bases aligning to TRBD2. Germline CDR1 and CDR2: SGHAT and FQNNGV. CDR3 length: 15 amino acids. J was trimmed by 4 bases and V by 2 bases; bases with no gene match: 4. CDR3 sequence reads: CASSLLLAVYNEQFF. The CDR3 nucleotides read TGTGCCAGCAGCTTATTACTAGCGGTGTACAATGAGCAGTTCTTC.

This clonotype occurred many times. The genes are TRBV3-1 and TRBJ2-1; possibly TRBD2 for D (7 bases). Looked up from germline, CDR1 is LGHDT and CDR2 is YNNKEL (reference sequence). The CDR3 is 15 residues long. Trimming left V 4 bases short and J 7 bases short, with 17 bases between. The CDR3 loop reads CASSPQGGGGNEQFF. DNA of the CDR3: TGTGCCAGCAGCCCCCAAGGGGGGGGCGGGAATGAGCAGTTCTTC.

The CDR3 region is CSARIAPGTGFLASRPNEQFF. The CDR3 nucleotides read TGCAGTGCTAGAATCGCCCCCGGGACAGGGTTCCTCGCTAGCCGACCCAATGAGCAGTTCTTC. The chain carries TRBV20-1 and TRBJ2-1, with TRBD1 matching 9 bases. Trimming cost V 2 bases and J 6 bases; bases outside gene matches: 26. Germline loops: CDR1 DFQATT, CDR2 SNEGSKA (reference sequence). The CDR3 sequence is 21 residues long.

The chain is built from TRBV9 and TRBJ1-4, with TRBD1 identical over 7 bases. Germline CDR1 reads SGDLS; CDR2 reads YYNGEE. Trimming took 5 bases from V and 8 from J; bases not matched to a gene: 15. The CDR3 has 16 residues. CDR3 in DNA: TGTGCCAGCAGTGCGGATAAGAGGGGGCTCTCGGAAAAACTGTTTTTT. This encodes CASSADKRGLSEKLFF.

This clonotype has a single count. The chain couples TRBV24-1 to TRBJ2-3; D gene ambiguous. The CDR3 loop spans 14 amino acids. V was cut by 2 bases and J by 2 bases, with 7 bases left in between. Looked up from germline, CDR1 is KGHDR and CDR2 is SFDVKD. CDR3 loop: CATSDYPTTDTQYF. The CDR3 DNA is TGTGCCACCAGTGATTACCCTACCACAGATACGCAGTATTTT.

This clonotype showed up just a few times. The chain is built from TRBV6-1 and TRBJ1-1; D is possibly TRBD1 (6 bases). Germline CDR1 reads MNHNS; CDR2 reads SASEGT. V was pared by 8 bases and J by 0 bases, with 16 bases between. There are 15 residues in the CDR3. The CDR3 region has the DNA TGTGCCAGCGGGTTACAGGGCGTCATGAACACTGAAGCTTTCTTT. Residues: CASGLQGVMNTEAFF.

This clonotype has only a few counts. The chain has TRBV19 and TRBJ2-1, with TRBD1 as a possible D gene (7 bases). This CDR3 region has 15 residues. CDR1 LNHDA and CDR2 SQIVND come from the germline V gene (reference sequence). V was cut by 3 bases and J by 5 bases, with 14 bases left in between. CDR3 region: CASSISGGSHNEQFF. The CDR3 DNA sequence: TGTGCCAGTAGTATTTCAGGGGGGAGTCACAATGAGCAGTTCTTC.

This clonotype appeared many times. The genes are TRBV10-3 and TRBJ1-5; 10 nucleotides line up with TRBD1. The CDR3 contains 14 residues. Germline V gene lookup returns CDR1 ENHRY and CDR2 SYGVKD. The V and J ends lost 8 bases and 5 bases, in that order; junction bases with no gene match: 6. CDR3 nucleotides: TGTGCCATCGCCCGGACAGGGGGTGATCAGCCCCAGCATTTT. It translates to CAIARTGGDQPQHF.

The rearrangement links TRBV20-1 to TRBJ2-7; D may be TRBD1 (7 bases). This CDR3 spans 17 amino acids. Trimming cost V 2 bases and J 3 bases, with 23 bases left between them. Germline assignment: CDR1 DFQATT and CDR2 SNEGSKA (reference sequence). CDR3 sequence (DNA): TGCAGTGCTAGACCCCCCTCGGGGGACAGAACATTCTACGAGCAGTACTTC. Translation gives CSARPPSGDRTFYEQYF.

This clonotype came up many times. The chain carries TRBV6-5 and TRBJ1-1; D uncertain. The V gene's germline CDR1 is MNHEY and CDR2 SVGAGI. This CDR3 has 15 residues. The V and J ends lost 2 bases and 2 bases respectively, with 12 bases between them. CDR3 DNA sequence: TGTGCCAGCAGTTACCGCCAGAGAGTCAACACTGAAGCTTTCTTT. Residues: CASSYRQRVNTEAFF.

In this sample, this clonotype turned up many times. V usage is TRBV7-8 and J usage is TRBJ2-7; 10 bases map to TRBD2. There are 14 residues in the CDR3. With 5 bases clipped from V and 3 bases from J, the junction kept 4 bases outside the gene matches. The germline CDR1 and CDR2 sequences are SGHVS and FQNEAQ. In nucleotides, the CDR3 is TGTGCCAGCAGCCAGGCTAGCGGGAGCTACGAGCAGTACTTC. Amino acids: CASSQASGSYEQYF.

This clonotype was seen many times. V is TRBV7-2 and J is TRBJ2-4; D is possibly TRBD2 (7 bases). This CDR3 contains 17 residues. Germline V gene sequence: CDR1 SGHTA, CDR2 FQGNSA. The V end lost 4 bases, the J end lost 0 bases, and 16 bases lay between the germline ends. The CDR3 here is CASSSGGLTIAKNIQYF. The CDR3 DNA is TGTGCCAGCAGCTCCGGGGGGCTAACAATAGCCAAAAACATTCAGTACTTC.

In this sample, this clonotype turned up a few times. The junction shows a germline mismatch at one end, possibly a read error. This chain uses TRBV12-3 or TRBV12-4 with TRBJ2-7; the D gene is possibly TRBD1 (6 bases). CDR3 size: 12 residues. The DNA for the CDR3 is TGTGCCTCGGGACATCAAACCTACGAGCAGTGCTTC. Its translation: CASGHQTYEQCF.

This clonotype came up many times. The V and J genes are TRBV20-1 and TRBJ1-2, with a weak D call TRBD1 (6 bases). CDR1 and CDR2 from the germline V gene are DFQATT and SNEGSKA (reference sequence). The CDR3 consists of 16 residues. V was trimmed by 1 base and J by 0 bases, leaving 15 bases between them. In DNA form, the CDR3 reads TGCAGTGCTAGAGTACATGGACAGCCATCTAACTATGGCTACACCTTC. It yields the protein CSARVHGQPSNYGYTF.

This clonotype was detected many times. The chain employs TRBV5-1 and TRBJ2-7, with D perhaps matching TRBD2 (6 bases). The V end lost 2 bases, the J end lost 3 bases, and 15 bases lay between the germline ends. CDR3 size: 15 residues. Looked up from germline, CDR1 is SGHRS and CDR2 is YFSETQ. CDR3 loop: CASSLGREPYYEQYF. The CDR3 coding sequence is TGCGCCAGCAGCTTAGGGCGGGAACCCTACTACGAGCAGTACTTC.

In this sample, this clonotype turned up many times. The chain uses TRBV20-1 and TRBJ1-5, with D possibly TRBD1 on 5 matching bases. V was cut by 1 base and J by 6 bases, with 16 bases left in between. This CDR3 contains 15 residues. Germline assignment: CDR1 DFQATT and CDR2 SNEGSKA (reference sequence). The CDR3 region is CSARVRGAGFQPQHF. DNA of the CDR3: TGCAGTGCTAGAGTCCGCGGGGCTGGATTTCAGCCCCAGCATTTT.

This clonotype was detected ten times or more. The chain employs TRBV13 and TRBJ2-1; the match to TRBD2 covers 14 bases. Trimming removed 5 bases from V and 6 bases from J; junction bases left unmatched: 9. Per the germline V gene, CDR1 is PRHDT and CDR2 is FYEKMQ (reference sequence). The length of the CDR3 is 17 residues. CDR3 in amino acids: CASSPPPGLAGVNEQFF. The CDR3 DNA reads TGTGCCAGCAGCCCCCCCCCGGGACTAGCGGGAGTCAATGAGCAGTTCTTC. Full variable domain (missing parts from reference TRBV13 and TRBJ2-1): AAGVIQSPRHLIKEKRETATLKCYPIPRHDTVYWYQQGPGQDPQFLISFYEKMQSDKGSIPDRFSAQQFSDYHSELNMSSLELGDSALYFCASSPPPGLAGVNEQFFGPGTRLTVL.